The next 23 T cell receptor beta chains were all read from a single sample in a study of PD-1 blockade in mismatch repair-deficient tumors. These receptors lack a known antigen. Sequenced by immunoSEQ multiplex PCR; TCRdb stores in-frame clones only, minus some. The top ten clones hold under 25% of a sample with over 9,000 clones, around 87% of them seen once. Described time point: approximately 11-day in vitro stimulation with candidate neoantigen peptide 2. Sample: cells cultured in vitro, taken from a patient treated with pembrolizumab. The source of these receptors is an adult with mismatch repair-deficient cancer.

The CDR3, as DNA: TGTGCCAGCAGTGCTCGGACTATGACTGAAGCTTTCTTT. It yields the protein CASSARTMTEAFF. The gene calls are TRBV6-1 and TRBJ1-1; D is ambiguous. The length of the CDR3 is 13 residues. The ends were cut back, 4 bases at V and 5 bases at J, with 11 bases in the middle. CDR1 and CDR2 from the germline V gene are MNHNS and SASEGT.

The V gene is TRBV7-6, the J gene TRBJ2-7; possibly TRBD1 for D (5 bases). V was trimmed by 6 bases and J by 0 bases, leaving 12 bases between them. Germline loops: CDR1 SGHVS, CDR2 FNYEAQ. The CDR3 covers 14 residues. The CDR3 DNA reads TGTGCCAGCAGTCAGTTCCAGGGCTCCTACGAGCAGTACTTC. This translates into CASSQFQGSYEQYF.

This clone was seen only a few times. The rearrangement links TRBV14 to TRBJ2-2, with 8 bases fitting TRBD1. V lost 4 bases, J lost 6 bases, and 7 bases stayed unmatched. The CDR3 covers 15 residues. The V gene's germline CDR1 is SGHDN and CDR2 FVKESK. Written as DNA, the CDR3 is TGTGCCAGCAGCCCAGACAGGGGTTACGCCGGGGAGCTGTTTTTT. Translation gives CASSPDRGYAGELFF.

The gene calls are TRBV19 and TRBJ2-1, with 7 bases matching TRBD2. Trimming removed 9 bases from V and 5 bases from J; junction bases left unmatched: 19. The CDR3 covers 17 residues. CDR1 is LNHDA, CDR2 SQIVND, per germline (reference sequence). CDR3 nucleotide sequence: TGTGCCAGCAACTTCGGGGGAAAAGCGGGGTTAAACAATGAGCAGTTCTTC. It codes for CASNFGGKAGLNNEQFF.

This clone was counted between two and nine times. J is TRBJ2-3 and V is TRBV27; D is unclear. Looked up from germline, CDR1 is MNHEY and CDR2 is SMNVEV (reference sequence). This CDR3 spans 15 amino acids. The ends were cut back, 3 bases at V and 0 bases at J, with 10 bases in the middle. The CDR3 bases are TGTGCCAGCAGTTTGGCTATTTCTAGCACAGATACGCAGTATTTT. Protein product: CASSLAISSTDTQYF.

The chain combines TRBV13 with TRBJ2-1, with 9 bases lining up with TRBD2. CDR1 is PRHDT, CDR2 FYEKMQ, per germline (reference sequence). J gave up 8 bases and V 1 base, and 15 bases lay outside the gene matches. There are 18 residues in the CDR3. The CDR3 loop reads CASSLVKSLSGSIDEQFF. The CDR3 DNA is TGTGCCAGCAGCTTAGTAAAGTCGCTTAGCGGGAGCATCGATGAGCAGTTCTTC.

The chain has TRBV7-9 and TRBJ2-7, with a possible D match to TRBD1 (5 bases). CDR1 and CDR2 from the germline V gene are SEHNR and FQNEAQ (reference sequence). The CDR3 spans 13 residues. V was shortened by 4 bases and J by 7 bases, with 14 bases between the two germline ends. CDR3 nucleotide sequence: TGTGCCAGCAGCTCCCGGAGCTCAGGGGAGCAGTACTTC. Translated: CASSSRSSGEQYF.

The chain joins TRBV4-1 to TRBJ2-7; D is ambiguous. This CDR3 comprises 14 residues. V shed 1 base and J shed 1 base, with 8 bases lying between them. Germline V gene sequence: CDR1 MGHRA, CDR2 YSYEKL. The CDR3 reads CASSQVTRSYEQYF. CDR3 nucleotides: TGCGCCAGCAGCCAAGTGACTCGATCCTACGAGCAGTACTTC.

The rearrangement joins TRBV4-1 to TRBJ2-7, with 11 positions matching TRBD2. The ends lost 1 base at V and 7 bases at J; junction bases unmatched: 9. CDR1 and CDR2 (germline): MGHRA, YSYEKL. The CDR3 covers 16 residues. The CDR3 nucleotides are TGCGCCAGCAGCCAAGCATCTGATAGCGGGAGGGTGGAGCAGTACTTC. It encodes CASSQASDSGRVEQYF.

The CDR3 coding sequence is TGTGCCAGCAGAGGGTGGCATGAGCAGTTCTTC. Its translation: CASRGWHEQFF. The V and J genes are TRBV6-6 and TRBJ2-1, with D unresolved. CDR1 and CDR2 from the germline V gene are MNHNY and SVGAGI (reference sequence). CDR3 size: 11 residues. V gave up 6 bases and J gave up 8 bases, with 8 bases separating them.

The chain carries TRBV21-1 and TRBJ2-1; TRBD2, the D gene given by the table, was not confirmed from the DNA. TRBV21-1 is a pseudogene locus. This CDR3 has 18 amino acids. CDR3 sequence reads: CASSKEGSGRICRNEQFF. CDR3 coding DNA: TGTGCCAGCAGCAAAGAGGGTAGCGGGAGGATTTGCCGCAATGAGCAGTTCTTC.

This chain joins TRBV28 and TRBJ2-3; 11 positions match TRBD2. Germline V gives CDR1 MDHEN, CDR2 SYDVKM. V lost 7 bases, J lost 3 bases, and 18 bases stayed unmatched. The CDR3 extends over 19 amino acids. The CDR3 DNA is TGTGCCAGCATTACAATCCGCCGACTAGCGGGGAGTAATACAGATACGCAGTATTTT. It encodes CASITIRRLAGSNTDTQYF.

The chain has TRBV2 and TRBJ2-1; 7 nucleotides agree with TRBD2. Looked up from germline, CDR1 is SNHLY and CDR2 is FYNNEI. This CDR3 spans 17 amino acids. With 4 bases clipped from V and 4 bases from J, the junction kept 13 bases outside the gene matches. CDR3 in DNA: TGTGCCAGCAGTGGCTATGTGGGAGGGCCAGAATACAATGAGCAGTTCTTC. It encodes CASSGYVGGPEYNEQFF.

The chain uses TRBV4-1 and TRBJ2-1, with D perhaps matching TRBD1 or TRBD2 (5 bases each). V was cut by 0 bases and J by 8 bases, with 8 bases left in between. The CDR3 is 13 amino acids. The germline CDR1 and CDR2 sequences are MGHRA and YSYEKL. Here the CDR3 reads CASSQDRGDEQFF. CDR3 DNA: TGCGCCAGCAGCCAAGACAGAGGGGATGAGCAGTTCTTC.

The gene calls are TRBV10-2 and TRBJ2-1; 10 nucleotides match TRBD1. V trimming: 2 bases; J trimming: 4 bases; junction bases outside the gene matches: 5. The germline V gene encodes CDR1 WSHSY and CDR2 SAAADI. CDR3 size: 16 residues. The CDR3 DNA reads as TGCGCCAGCAGTGAGCGGGACAGGGGCTTATACAATGAGCAGTTCTTC. Translated: CASSERDRGLYNEQFF.

The V call is TRBV5-6, the J call TRBJ2-7; TRBD2 aligns across 12 bases. The germline CDR1 and CDR2 sequences are SGHDT and YYEEEE. The CDR3 contains 15 residues. V lost 4 bases, J lost 3 bases, and 5 bases stayed unmatched. The CDR3 DNA reads as TGTGCCAGCAGCCCGGGACTAGCGGGTTACTACGAGCAGTACTTC. Amino acid sequence: CASSPGLAGYYEQYF.

In nucleotides, the CDR3 is TGTGCCAGCAGAGAGGGACCGGCGGCCTACGAGCAGTACTTC. Residues: CASREGPAAYEQYF. The chain uses TRBV6-6 and TRBJ2-7; either TRBD1 or TRBD2 may supply D (5 bases each). CDR1 and CDR2 from the germline V gene are MNHNY and SVGAGI (reference sequence). V dropped 6 bases and J dropped 2 bases, with 14 bases sitting between them. CDR3 length: 14 amino acids.

This chain connects TRBV4-1 to TRBJ2-6; possible D gene TRBD1, 6 bases. Germline-derived CDR1 and CDR2 are MGHRA and YSYEKL. Trimming removed 0 bases at V and 2 bases at J, with 17 bases between. The CDR3 extends over 19 amino acids. The chain's CDR3 is CASSQDLGRGTPGANVLTF. As DNA, the CDR3 is TGCGCCAGCAGCCAAGATTTGGGCAGGGGAACCCCTGGGGCCAACGTCCTGACTTTC.

CDR3 bases: TGTGCCTGGACCGAACAAGGTATCGGGCAGCCCCAGCATTTT. Its translation is CAWTEQGIGQPQHF. V usage is TRBV30 and J usage is TRBJ1-5, with D unresolved. CDR1 and CDR2 from the germline V gene are GTSNPN and SVGIG (reference sequence). V dropped 4 bases and J dropped 7 bases, with 17 bases sitting between them. CDR3 size: 14 residues.

The chain combines TRBV5-8 with TRBJ2-5; tentatively, D is TRBD1 (5 bases). CDR1 is SGHTS, CDR2 YDEGEE, per germline. The CDR3 has 13 amino acids. Trimming cost V 4 bases and J 4 bases, with 11 bases left between them. The CDR3 reads CASSPDRRETQYF. Here the CDR3 DNA reads TGTGCCAGCAGCCCCGACAGAAGAGAGACCCAGTACTTC. Looking up the rest from reference TRBV5-8 and TRBJ2-5 gives the full variable domain: EAGVTQSPTHLIKTRGQQATLRCSPISGHTSVYWYQQALGLGLQFLLWYDEGEERNRGNFPPRFSGRQFPNYSSELNVNALELEDSALYLCASSPDRRETQYFGPGTRLLVL.

The chain joins TRBV9 to TRBJ1-6; possibly TRBD1 for D (5 bases). With 6 bases removed from V and 7 bases from J, the gap between germline ends came to 14 bases. CDR3 length: 14 amino acids. Germline-derived CDR1 and CDR2 are SGDLS and YYNGEE. The CDR3 reads CASTWGMVNSPLHF. DNA for the CDR3: TGTGCCAGCACTTGGGGGATGGTAAATTCACCCCTCCACTTT.

The chain employs TRBV5-1 and TRBJ1-4; D may be TRBD1 (5 bases). Germline CDR1 and CDR2: SGHRS and YFSETQ. V was pared by 4 bases and J by 4 bases, with 14 bases between. CDR3 length: 15 amino acids. CDR3 sequence (DNA): TGCGCCAGCAGCCCCTTGGGGGGGTTTAATGAAAAACTGTTTTTT. Amino acid sequence: CASSPLGGFNEKLFF.

This chain's CDR3 is CASSPTLQGRAYEQYF. In DNA, the CDR3 is TGTGCCAGCAGCCCAACTTTACAGGGGAGGGCCTACGAGCAGTACTTC. This rearrangement joins TRBV13 to TRBJ2-7; possibly TRBD1 or TRBD2 for D (7 bases each). V was pared by 5 bases and J by 2 bases, with 19 bases between. The CDR3 is made up of 16 amino acids. CDR1 PRHDT and CDR2 FYEKMQ come from the germline V gene (reference sequence). Full variable domain (rest looked up from reference TRBV13 and TRBJ2-7): AAGVIQSPRHLIKEKRETATLKCYPIPRHDTVYWYQQGPGQDPQFLISFYEKMQSDKGSIPDRFSAQQFSDYHSELNMSSLELGDSALYFCASSPTLQGRAYEQYFGPGTRLTVT.